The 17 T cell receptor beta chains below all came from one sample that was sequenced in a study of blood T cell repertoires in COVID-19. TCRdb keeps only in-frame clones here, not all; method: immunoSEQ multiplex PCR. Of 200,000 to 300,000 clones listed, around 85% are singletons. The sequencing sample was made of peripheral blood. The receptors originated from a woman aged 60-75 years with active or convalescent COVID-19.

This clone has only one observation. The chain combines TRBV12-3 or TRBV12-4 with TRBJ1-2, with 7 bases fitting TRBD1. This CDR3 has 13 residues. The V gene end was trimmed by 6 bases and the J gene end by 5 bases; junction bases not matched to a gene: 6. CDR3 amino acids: CASRGQPDYGYTF. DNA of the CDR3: TGTGCCAGCAGGGGACAGCCAGATTATGGCTACACCTTC.

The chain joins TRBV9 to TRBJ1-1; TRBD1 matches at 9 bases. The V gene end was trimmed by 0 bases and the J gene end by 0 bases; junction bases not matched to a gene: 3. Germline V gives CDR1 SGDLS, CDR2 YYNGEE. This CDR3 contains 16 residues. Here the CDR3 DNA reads TGTGCCAGCAGCGTAGGGACAGGGGCGATGAACACTGAAGCTTTCTTT. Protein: CASSVGTGAMNTEAFF.

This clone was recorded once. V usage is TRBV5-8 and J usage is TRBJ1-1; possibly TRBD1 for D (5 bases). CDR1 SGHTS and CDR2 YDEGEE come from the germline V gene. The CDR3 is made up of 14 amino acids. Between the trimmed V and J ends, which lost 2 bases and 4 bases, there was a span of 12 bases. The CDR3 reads CASSFAGPGTEAFF. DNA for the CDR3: TGTGCCAGCAGCTTTGCAGGGCCGGGCACTGAAGCTTTCTTT.

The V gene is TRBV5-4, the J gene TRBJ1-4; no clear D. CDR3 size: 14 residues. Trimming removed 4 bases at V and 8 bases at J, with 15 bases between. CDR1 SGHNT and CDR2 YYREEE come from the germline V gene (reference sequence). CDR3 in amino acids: CASSNGYKEEKLFF. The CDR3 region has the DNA TGTGCCAGCAGCAATGGGTACAAGGAGGAAAAACTGTTTTTT. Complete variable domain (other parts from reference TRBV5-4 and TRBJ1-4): ETGVTQSPTHLIKTRGQQVTLRCSSQSGHNTVSWYQQALGQGPQFIFQYYREEENGRGNFPPRFSGLQFPNYSSELNVNALELDDSALYLCASSNGYKEEKLFFGSGTQLSVL.

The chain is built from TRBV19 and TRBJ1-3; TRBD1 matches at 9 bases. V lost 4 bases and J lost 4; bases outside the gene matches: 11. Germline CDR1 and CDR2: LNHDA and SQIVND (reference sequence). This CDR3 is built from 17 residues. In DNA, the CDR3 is TGTGCCAGTAGTACAACCGGGACAGGGACCGCCGGAAACACCATATATTTT. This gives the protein CASSTTGTGTAGNTIYF.

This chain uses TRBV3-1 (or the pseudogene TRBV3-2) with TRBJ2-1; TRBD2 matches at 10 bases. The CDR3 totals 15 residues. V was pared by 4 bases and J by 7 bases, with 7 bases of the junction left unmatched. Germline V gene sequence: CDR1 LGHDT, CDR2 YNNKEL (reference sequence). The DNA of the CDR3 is TGTGCCAGCAGCCCCATAGCGGGGGGACTGAATGAGCAGTTCTTC. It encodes CASSPIAGGLNEQFF.

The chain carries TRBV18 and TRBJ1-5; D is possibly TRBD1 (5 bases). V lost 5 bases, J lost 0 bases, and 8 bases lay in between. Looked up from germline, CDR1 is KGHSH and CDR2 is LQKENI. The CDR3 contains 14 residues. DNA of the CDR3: TGTGCCAGCTCAGCGACAGCTAGCAATCAGCCCCAGCATTTT. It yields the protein CASSATASNQPQHF.

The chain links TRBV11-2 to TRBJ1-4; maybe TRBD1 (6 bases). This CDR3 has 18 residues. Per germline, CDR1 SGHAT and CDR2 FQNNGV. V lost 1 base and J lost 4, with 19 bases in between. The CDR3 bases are TGTGCCAGCAGCTTAGGGAAAGGGGGACAAACACTTAATGAAAAACTGTTTTTT. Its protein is CASSLGKGGQTLNEKLFF.

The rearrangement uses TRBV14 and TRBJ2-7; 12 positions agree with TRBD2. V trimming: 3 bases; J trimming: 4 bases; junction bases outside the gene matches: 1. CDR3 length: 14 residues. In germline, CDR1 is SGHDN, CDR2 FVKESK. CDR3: CASSQTSGSYEQYF. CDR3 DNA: TGTGCCAGCAGCCAGACTAGCGGGAGTTACGAGCAGTACTTC.

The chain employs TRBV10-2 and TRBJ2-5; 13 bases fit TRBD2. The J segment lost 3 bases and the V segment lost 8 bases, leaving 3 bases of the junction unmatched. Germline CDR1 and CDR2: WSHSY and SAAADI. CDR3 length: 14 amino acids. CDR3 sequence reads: CASRGTSGKETQYF. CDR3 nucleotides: TGCGCCAGCCGCGGGACTAGCGGGAAAGAGACCCAGTACTTC.

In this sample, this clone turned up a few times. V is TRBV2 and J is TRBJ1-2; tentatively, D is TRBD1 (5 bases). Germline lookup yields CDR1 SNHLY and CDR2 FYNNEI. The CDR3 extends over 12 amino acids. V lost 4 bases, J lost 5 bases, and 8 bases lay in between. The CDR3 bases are TGTGCCAGCAGTGGGACACAATATGGCTACACCTTC. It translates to CASSGTQYGYTF.

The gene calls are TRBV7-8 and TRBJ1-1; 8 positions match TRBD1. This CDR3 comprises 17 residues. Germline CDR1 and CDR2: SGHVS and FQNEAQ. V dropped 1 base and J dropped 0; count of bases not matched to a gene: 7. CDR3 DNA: TGTGCCAGCAGCTTAGAGCACAGGGGGACCCTGAACACTGAAGCTTTCTTT. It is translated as CASSLEHRGTLNTEAFF.

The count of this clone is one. CDR3 DNA sequence: TGTGCCAGCAGTTTTCTAGGTTCGGCAGGGCGGTTCGATGAGCAGTTCTTC. It yields the protein CASSFLGSAGRFDEQFF. V is TRBV28 and J is TRBJ2-1, with D possibly matching TRBD1 (5 bases). The CDR3 spans 17 residues. Trimming took 3 bases from V and 8 from J, leaving 23 bases between them. Germline CDR1 is MDHEN and CDR2 is SYDVKM.

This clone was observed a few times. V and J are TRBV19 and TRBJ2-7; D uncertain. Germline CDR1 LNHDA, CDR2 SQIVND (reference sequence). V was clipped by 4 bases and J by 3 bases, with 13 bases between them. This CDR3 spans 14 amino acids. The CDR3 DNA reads TGTGCCAGTAGTAAAGAGCGAGATCTCTACGAGCAGTACTTC. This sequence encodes CASSKERDLYEQYF.

The CDR3 loop reads CSVTPGRAQGENTEAFF. CDR3 coding DNA: TGCAGCGTTACCCCCGGCCGGGCGCAGGGCGAGAACACTGAAGCTTTCTTT. This rearrangement joins TRBV29-1 to TRBJ1-1, with D tentatively TRBD1 (5 bases). This CDR3 region has 17 residues. Germline CDR1 and CDR2: SQVTM and ANQGSEA. V was pared by 5 bases and J by 1 base, with 23 bases between.

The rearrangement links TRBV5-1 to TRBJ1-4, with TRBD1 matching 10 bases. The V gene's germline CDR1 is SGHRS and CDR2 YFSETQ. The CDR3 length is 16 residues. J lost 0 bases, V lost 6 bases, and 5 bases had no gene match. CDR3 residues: CASTTGTGATNEKLFF. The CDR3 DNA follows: TGCGCCAGCACGACCGGGACAGGGGCAACTAATGAAAAACTGTTTTTT.

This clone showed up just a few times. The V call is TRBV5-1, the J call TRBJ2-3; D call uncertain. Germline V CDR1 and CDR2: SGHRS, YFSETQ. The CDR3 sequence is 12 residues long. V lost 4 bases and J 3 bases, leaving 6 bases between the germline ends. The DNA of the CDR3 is TGCGCCAGCAGCCACGGGACAGATACGCAGTATTTT. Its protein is CASSHGTDTQYF.